A selection of T cell receptor beta chains follows, all from one sample in a study of blood T cells in healthy people across ages. TCRdb re-derived calls from the 5' RACE reads in MiXCR, one entry per CDR3 protein. Of 1.5 million to 2 million distinct CDR3 sequences in the sample, around 50% were seen once. Sequencing was performed on blood. These receptors all come from a woman in her thirties or forties in good health. CDR3s include the opening cysteine and the closing phenylalanine or tryptophan. Each record gives: J gene, V gene, clone size, D gene, CDR3 protein, CDR3 DNA. The D gene is left open where the match is weak. A clone size is listed for some rows: how often the clone was seen (once, few, many), or a class if it is expanded.

TRBJ2-1 | TRBV5-1 | . | . | CASSLVISHNEQFF | TGCGCCAGCAGCTTGGTCATTTCCCACAATGAGCAGTTCTTC
TRBJ2-5 | TRBV6-5 | . | TRBD1 | CASSTGNRGPMETQYF | TGTGCCAGCAGTACAGGGAACAGGGGCCCCATGGAGACCCAGTACTTC
TRBJ1-1 | TRBV7-9 | . | . | CASSLWPAVNTEAFF | TGTGCCAGCAGCTTATGGCCAGCCGTTAACACTGAAGCTTTCTTT
TRBJ2-4 | TRBV7-9 | . | . | CASSRDIAGKNIQYF | TGTGCCAGCAGCCGAGACATTGCAGGCAAAAACATTCAGTACTTC
TRBJ2-5 | TRBV20-1 | . | . | CSARLLQETQYF | TGCAGTGCTCGACTTCTGCAAGAGACCCAGTACTTC
TRBJ2-4 | TRBV12-3/TRBV12-4 | . | TRBD1 | CASSLRGQGASKQYF | TGTGCCAGCAGTTTGAGGGGACAGGGGGCGTCTAAGCAGTACTTC
TRBJ2-7 | TRBV12-3/TRBV12-4 | . | . | CASSLYSGAAYEQYF | TGTGCCAGCAGTTTATACTCAGGGGCGGCCTACGAGCAGTACTTC
TRBJ2-3 | TRBV19 | . | . | CASSMESTDTQYF | TGTGCCAGTAGTATGGAAAGCACAGATACGCAGTATTTT
TRBJ1-1 | TRBV28 | . | TRBD1 | CASQPGTGNTEAFF | TGTGCCAGCCAGCCCGGGACAGGGAACACTGAAGCTTTCTTT
TRBJ2-7 | TRBV4-2 | few | . | CASSQDSTSYEQYF | TGTGCCAGCAGCCAAGATAGTACCTCCTACGAGCAGTACTTC
TRBJ2-7 | TRBV6-2/TRBV6-3 | few | TRBD2 | CASGLAGLTYEQYF | TGTGCCAGCGGATTAGCGGGACTCACCTACGAGCAGTACTTC
TRBJ2-5 | TRBV2 | . | . | CASNPRRGRETQYF | TGTGCCAGCAACCCCAGGAGGGGTCGAGAGACCCAGTACTTC
TRBJ2-7 | TRBV7-9 | few | . | CASAWGNYEQYF | TGTGCCAGCGCCTGGGGAAACTACGAGCAGTACTTC